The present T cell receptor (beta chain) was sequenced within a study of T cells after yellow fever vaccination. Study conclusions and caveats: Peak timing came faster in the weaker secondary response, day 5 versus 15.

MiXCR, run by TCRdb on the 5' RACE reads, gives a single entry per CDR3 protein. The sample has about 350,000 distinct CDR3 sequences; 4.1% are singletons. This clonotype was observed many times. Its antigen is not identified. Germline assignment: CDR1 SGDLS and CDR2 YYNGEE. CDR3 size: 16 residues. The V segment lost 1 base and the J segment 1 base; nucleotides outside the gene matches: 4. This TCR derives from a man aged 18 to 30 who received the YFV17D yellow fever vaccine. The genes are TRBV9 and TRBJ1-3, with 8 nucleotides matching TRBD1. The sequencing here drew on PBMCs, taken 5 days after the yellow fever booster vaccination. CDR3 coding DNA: TGTGCCAGCAGCGTAAAAGGACAGGGTTCTGGAAACACCATATATTTT. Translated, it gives CASSVKGQGSGNTIYF.